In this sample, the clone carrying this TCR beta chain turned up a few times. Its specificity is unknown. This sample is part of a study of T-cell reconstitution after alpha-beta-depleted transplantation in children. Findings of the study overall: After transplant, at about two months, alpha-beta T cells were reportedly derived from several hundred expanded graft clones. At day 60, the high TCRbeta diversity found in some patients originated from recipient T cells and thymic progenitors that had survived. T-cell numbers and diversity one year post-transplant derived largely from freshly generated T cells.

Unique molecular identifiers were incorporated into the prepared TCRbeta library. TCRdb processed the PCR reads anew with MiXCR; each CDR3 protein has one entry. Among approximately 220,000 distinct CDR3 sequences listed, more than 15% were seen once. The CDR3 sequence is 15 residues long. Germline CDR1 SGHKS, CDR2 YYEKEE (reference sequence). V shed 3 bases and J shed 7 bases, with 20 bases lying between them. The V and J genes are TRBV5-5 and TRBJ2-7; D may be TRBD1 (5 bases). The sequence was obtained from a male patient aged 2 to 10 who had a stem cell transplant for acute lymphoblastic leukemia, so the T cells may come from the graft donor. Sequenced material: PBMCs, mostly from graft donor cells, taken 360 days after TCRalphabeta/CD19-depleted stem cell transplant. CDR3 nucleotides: TGTGCCAGCAGCTCCCGCCTCGGCAGGGTAGGAGAGCAGTACTTC. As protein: CASSSRLGRVGEQYF.